Sequencing of this TCR gamma chain was carried out in a study of gammadelta T cells in human blood. TCRdb re-processed the RT-PCR reads using CATT. This sample has 150 to 250 gamma-chain clones; about 1.5% occur once, and the top ten carry roughly two thirds. Material for sequencing was non-Vgamma9Vdelta2 gamma-delta T cells from fetal blood. These receptor sequences come from a human fetus.

Concerning this clone: The limits of the CDR3 on the DNA are not certain, so only TCRdb's listed CDR3 is given. The V and J genes are TRGV10 and TRGJP1. TRGV10 is an open reading frame, and its role is uncertain. The CDR3 is made up of 15 amino acids, end residues included. The CDR3 region is CTTVLRDTTGWFKIF.